This T cell receptor (beta chain) comes out of a study of cytomegalovirus exposure and HLA in healthy donors. Primers: 60 Vbeta forward and 13 Jbeta reverse. The assay was immunoSEQ multiplex PCR, and TCRdb's table has in-frame clones only and misses some. Of fewer than 200,000 clones in the sample, 75% to 90% were seen once. This clone was recorded once. What it recognizes is unknown. Findings of the study overall: Follow-up analysis seemed to connect common viral pathogens with several of the most significant clusters identified. Researchers counted 164 TCR beta chains as cytomegalovirus-associated.

V dropped 5 bases and J dropped 3; count of bases not matched to a gene: 3. Germline V lookup: CDR1 LNHDA, CDR2 SQIVND (reference sequence). The CDR3 sequence is 13 residues long. Material: PBMCs. This chain connects TRBV19 to TRBJ1-1; 7 bases map to TRBD1. The TCR was taken from a woman between 50 and 59 years old in good health and CMV-seropositive. CDR3 coding DNA: TGTGCCAGTAGTGCAGGGGGGTACACTGAAGCTTTCTTT. Translated, it gives CASSAGGYTEAFF.